This TCR beta chain was documented in a study of blood T cells in healthy people across ages. Combining a sample-barcoded 5' primer with a J-beta primer mix, a second PCR ran for 7 to 11 cycles. From the 5' RACE reads, TCRdb called clonotypes with MiXCR, one entry per CDR3 protein. The sample lists hundreds of thousands of distinct CDR3 sequences; 27% were seen once. The CDR3 covers 14 residues. Trimming removed 2 bases from V and 2 bases from J, with 12 bases in between. Germline V gene sequence: CDR1 DFQATT, CDR2 SNEGSKA (reference sequence). Input material: blood. The rearrangement uses TRBV20-1 and TRBJ1-1; tentatively, D is TRBD1 (5 bases). The TCR was taken from a woman in her seventies in good health. The CDR3 nucleotides read TGCAGTGCTAGATTTTGGGGCCGCAACACTGAAGCTTTCTTT. The encoded protein is CSARFWGRNTEAFF.